There are a few counts of the clone carrying this TCR beta chain. Its matching antigen is unknown. The data derive from a study of T-cell memory formation after mild COVID-19. Study details: TCR clusters largely stayed donor specific.

The J segment lost 7 bases and the V segment lost 6 bases, leaving 10 bases of the junction unmatched. This CDR3 spans 15 amino acids. The study, taken as a whole, reports: Shrinking CD4+ clones were chiefly CM and EM; CD8+ ones were chiefly EMRA.

Constant-segment primers served in 5'RACE that generated TCR alpha and TCR beta cDNA libraries bearing sample barcodes and UMIs. Via MiXCR, TCRdb re-called the 5' RACE reads, giving one row per CDR3 protein. The table lists about 130,000 distinct CDR3 sequences, about 6% of them singletons. This sequence was found in an adult woman who had mild COVID-19 (a few samples of this study predate the infection). Cell type and time point are not known. The sample taken for sequencing was PBMCs or a T cell subset sorted from them (not recorded which). This chain joins TRBV12-3 or TRBV12-4 and TRBJ1-5; 9 bases are shared with TRBD1. CDR3 sequence (DNA): TGTGCCAGCAGCCTCACGGGGACAGGGAAACAGCCCCAGCATTTT. Its translation: CASSLTGTGKQPQHF.